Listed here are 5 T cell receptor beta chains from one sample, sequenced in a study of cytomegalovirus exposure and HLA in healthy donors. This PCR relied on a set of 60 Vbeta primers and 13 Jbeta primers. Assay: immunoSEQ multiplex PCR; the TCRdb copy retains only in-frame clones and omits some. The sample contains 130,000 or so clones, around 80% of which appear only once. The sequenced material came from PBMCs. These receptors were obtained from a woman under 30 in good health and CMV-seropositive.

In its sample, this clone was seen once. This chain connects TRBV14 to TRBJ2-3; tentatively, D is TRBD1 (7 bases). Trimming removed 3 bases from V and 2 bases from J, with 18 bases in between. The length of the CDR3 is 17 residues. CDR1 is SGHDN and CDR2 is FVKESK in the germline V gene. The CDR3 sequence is CASSQFRQGLTTDTQYF. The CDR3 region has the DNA TGTGCCAGCAGCCAGTTTAGACAGGGACTGACCACAGATACGCAGTATTTT.

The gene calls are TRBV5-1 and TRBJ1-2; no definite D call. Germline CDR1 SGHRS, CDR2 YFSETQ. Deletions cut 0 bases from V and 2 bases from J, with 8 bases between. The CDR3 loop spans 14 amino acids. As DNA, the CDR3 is TGCGCCAGCAGCTTGGATGGCATGAACTATGGCTACACCTTC. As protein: CASSLDGMNYGYTF.

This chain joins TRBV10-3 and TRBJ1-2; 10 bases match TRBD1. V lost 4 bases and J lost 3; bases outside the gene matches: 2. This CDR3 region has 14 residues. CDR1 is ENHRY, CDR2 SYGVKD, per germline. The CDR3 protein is CAISGDRGDYGYTF. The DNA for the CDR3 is TGTGCCATCAGTGGGGACAGGGGAGACTATGGCTACACCTTC.

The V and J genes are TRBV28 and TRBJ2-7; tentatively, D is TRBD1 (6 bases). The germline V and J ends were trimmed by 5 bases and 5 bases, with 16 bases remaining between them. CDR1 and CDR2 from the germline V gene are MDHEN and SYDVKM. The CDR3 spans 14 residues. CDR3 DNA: TGTGCCAGCAGTATCGGGACATACAGTCACGAGCAGTACTTC. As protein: CASSIGTYSHEQYF.

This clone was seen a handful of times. The CDR3 bases are TGTGCCACCAGCAGAGCGGGAGGGATCTATGGCTACACCTTC. Translation: CATSRAGGIYGYTF. The chain uses TRBV15 and TRBJ1-2; D is uncertain. The germline CDR1 and CDR2 sequences are LNHNV and YYDKDF (reference sequence). The CDR3 is 14 amino acids. Trimming shortened V by 1 base and J by 4 bases, and 10 bases separated the two germline ends.